Listed below are T cell receptor beta chains from one sample, sequenced in a study of identical twins. In TCRdb, the 5' RACE reads were re-called with MiXCR into one record per CDR3 protein. This sample carries 200,000 to 300,000 distinct CDR3 sequences, about 12% of them seen once, and the ten largest clones take 3.5% to 5%. This sample also belongs to another study, concerning yellow fever vaccine responses in identical twins.

Sequencing was done on a sample of memory (CD45RO+) T cells sorted from blood. The receptors originated from a woman younger than 35 in good health. Each CDR3 is given with its conserved first and last residue. Each record gives: CDR3 length, D gene, clone size, V gene, J gene, CDR3 protein, CDR3 DNA. The D gene is left open where the match is weak. Only part of the rows carry a size: once, few, many, or a class if the clone is expanded.

15,.,few,TRBV24-1,TRBJ2-5,CATSDAGTPQETQYF,TGTGCCACCAGTGATGCCGGGACACCCCAAGAGACCCAGTACTTC
15,.,many,TRBV20-1,TRBJ1-5,CSAREGRSPNQPQHF,TGCAGTGCTAGAGAAGGACGGAGCCCTAATCAGCCCCAGCATTTT
16,.,few,TRBV7-9,TRBJ2-1,CASSLKPGGLDNEQFF,TGTGCCAGCAGCTTAAAGCCGGGCGGGCTTGACAATGAGCAGTTCTTC
12,.,.,TRBV2,TRBJ1-1,CASRGGFTEAFF,TGTGCCAGCAGAGGGGGGTTCACTGAAGCTTTCTTT
15,TRBD2,many,TRBV12-3/TRBV12-4,TRBJ2-3,CASSSGRGYTDTQYF,TGTGCCAGCAGTTCCGGGCGGGGGTACACAGATACGCAGTATTTT
15,.,few,TRBV5-1,TRBJ2-5,CASSLDVSGAGTQYF,TGCGCCAGCAGCTTGGATGTTTCAGGGGCCGGGACCCAGTACTTC
14,TRBD2,few,TRBV15,TRBJ2-1,CATRLAGGPNEQFF,TGTGCCACCAGGCTAGCGGGGGGGCCCAATGAGCAGTTCTTC
15,.,few,TRBV28,TRBJ2-5,CASSPVRWGQETQYF,TGTGCCAGCAGCCCCGTTCGTTGGGGACAAGAGACCCAGTACTTC
13,.,few,TRBV14,TRBJ2-3,CASRSLGVDTQYF,TGTGCCAGCAGGTCACTAGGAGTGGATACGCAGTATTTT
14,TRBD2,few,TRBV3-1,TRBJ2-7,CASSSAGGRHEQYF,TGTGCCAGCAGCTCAGCGGGGGGGAGGCACGAGCAGTACTTC
14,TRBD2,many,TRBV12-3/TRBV12-4,TRBJ2-1,CASRLAGGPNEQFF,TGTGCCAGCAGGCTAGCGGGGGGGCCTAATGAGCAGTTCTTC
15,.,few,TRBV25-1,TRBJ1-5,CAPYPQGKGNQPQHF,TGTGCCCCTTACCCTCAGGGAAAGGGCAATCAGCCCCAGCATTTT
13,.,few,TRBV20-1,TRBJ2-7,CSARQDLGFEQYF,TGCAGTGCTAGACAGGACTTAGGGTTCGAGCAGTACTTC